This TCR beta chain was identified during a study of T cells in Graves' hyperthyroidism and ophthalmopathy (dated by TCRdb to about 2019). With respect to the entire study: Peripheral blood was sampled at the time of initial diagnosis, prior to any treatment. Prospective prediction of ophthalmopathy was tested in an independent validation cohort consisting of 18 to 20 hyperthyroidism patients and around 16 patients who later progressed to ophthalmopathy. The paper describes TCR Vbeta CDR3 sequencing of roughly 130 peripheral blood samples, made up of 40 to 45 ophthalmopathy patients, around 73 hyperthyroidism patients and 17 progressor patients. To identify TCR V-J signatures that set the groups apart, the researchers used a discovery cohort of more than 95 patients, made up of 40 to 45 with Graves' ophthalmopathy and 55 to 65 with stable Graves' hyperthyroidism. Following sampling, methimazole starting at 30 mg daily was given to hyperthyroidism patients, and high-dose intravenous methylprednisolone was given to ophthalmopathy patients. The 75 to 100 discovery patients were divided at random into training and test sets in a 7:3 ratio. Thyroid tissue and blood T-cell repertoires from several Graves' hyperthyroidism patients were also compared in the study.

Amplification of TCR beta CDR3 regions was carried out from RNA transcripts. The first round of RT-PCR for the TCR CDR3 was performed with the HTBI primer set and the Qiagen OneStep RT-PCR kit. Libraries were constructed in a second round of multiplex PCR, after which size selection and purification were carried out. Sequencing of the libraries was done on an Illumina HiSeq2000 using paired-end 100 bp reads. The authors' pipeline ran thus. SOAPnuke was used to process the raw data, removing reads that contained adapters or uncalled bases, had a mean Phred below 15, or lacked an exact match to the constant primer or identifier. High-quality paired reads were merged with COPE v1.2.5, and unique nucleotide sequences were defined as clonotypes. Clonotypes were aligned to IMGT TRBV, TRBD and TRBJ reference segments using MiTCR v1.1. Analysis was restricted to V-J combinations with a frequency above 0.0001, which covered roughly 99% of repertoires. A TCS score was defined as the ratio between F50 (clonal expansion) and ExV (chaos), using BLOSUM62-based TCRdist between CDR3 peptides within each V-J. Welch's t-statistics and random forest reduced several hundred V-J features to 13, which were used in a naive Bayes classifier (R e1071). TCRdb reworked the public reads: Q25 trimming with fastp, MiXCR clone assembly, productive beta chains retained. One record per CDR3 amino acid sequence lists the most common genes and DNA. None of the V and J calls come from the authors' own analysis; TCRdb made them. The sample yields fewer than 200,000 distinct CDR3 sequences; about 18% were counted once. The biggest ten clones account for 25% to 35% of the sample.

Stable Graves' hyperthyroidism was defined as no progression to ophthalmopathy during 18 months of follow-up. Hyperthyroidism patients were newly diagnosed, with disease duration under 2 months, and aged 18 to 65 years. Exclusion was applied to patients with uncontrolled infections, other autoimmune diseases, pregnancy or lactation. Diagnoses were based on clinical symptoms, serum thyroxine and TRAb, thyroid ultrasound and orbital computed tomography. PBMCs were separated from roughly 9.6 ml of fresh peripheral blood using Ficoll-Paque density gradient centrifugation. Total RNA was extracted with Trizol reagent, and quality was checked on an Agilent 2100 Bioanalyzer. Reading from cysteine to phenylalanine, the CDR3 counts 13 amino acids. CDR3 DNA only is kept here, 39 bases in frame from base 1. Broader findings and caveats from the paper: In validation, the model predicted progression to ophthalmopathy a median of about 6.8 months before onset, with roughly 68% sensitivity and nearly 75% specificity. Ophthalmopathy was separated from stable hyperthyroidism by a 13 V-J signature model, with around 90% sensitivity and 81% to 82% specificity obtained in cross-validation and 80%/75% obtained in testing. Most expanded thyroid clonotypes (frequency above 0.001) were also found in blood, which suggests that blood repertoires may mirror thyroid immune responses. Sample size was not statistically predetermined, and investigators were not blinded to group allocation.

This clonotype was counted ten times or more. What this receptor recognizes is not known. A junction boundary mismatches the germline segment, possibly from a read error. The specimen sequenced was blood. The receptor was derived from a woman between 45 and 60 years old with Graves' hyperthyroidism. The rearranged chain carries TRBV12-3 or TRBV12-4 and TRBJ1-2; 5 matching bases give a weak D call of TRBD1. Here is the DNA: TGTACCAGCAGGGCAAGGGTATTAAATGGCTACACCTTC. It translates as CTSRARVLNGYTF.